The T cell receptor beta chain described here comes from a study of blood T cell repertoires in COVID-19. Study information: The samples span acute and convalescent COVID-19 from the United States, Italy and Spain.

Per the germline V gene, CDR1 is ENHRY and CDR2 is SYGVKD. V lost 6 bases, J lost 2 bases, and 2 bases stayed unmatched. There are 14 residues in the CDR3. Original methodology: Using reference gene primer amplification, nucleated cell counts were estimated. Libraries were prepared by immunoSEQ multiplex PCR; TCRdb keeps only in-frame clonotypes and omits some of them. The V and J calls and the clone size are those of that table, but D and trimming were determined from the DNA. The sample consists of around 200,000 clones, 83% of them appearing once. Patients from Seattle were sampled longitudinally, starting during active infection.

The sequenced sample was peripheral blood. The sequence came from a woman aged 25 to 39 with COVID-19, enrolled during active disease. This sequence joins TRBV10-3 and TRBJ2-1; 9 bases fit TRBD1. The DNA for the CDR3 is TGTGCCATCAGGGACAGGGGTCCCTACAATGAGCAGTTCTTC. Protein product: CAIRDRGPYNEQFF.